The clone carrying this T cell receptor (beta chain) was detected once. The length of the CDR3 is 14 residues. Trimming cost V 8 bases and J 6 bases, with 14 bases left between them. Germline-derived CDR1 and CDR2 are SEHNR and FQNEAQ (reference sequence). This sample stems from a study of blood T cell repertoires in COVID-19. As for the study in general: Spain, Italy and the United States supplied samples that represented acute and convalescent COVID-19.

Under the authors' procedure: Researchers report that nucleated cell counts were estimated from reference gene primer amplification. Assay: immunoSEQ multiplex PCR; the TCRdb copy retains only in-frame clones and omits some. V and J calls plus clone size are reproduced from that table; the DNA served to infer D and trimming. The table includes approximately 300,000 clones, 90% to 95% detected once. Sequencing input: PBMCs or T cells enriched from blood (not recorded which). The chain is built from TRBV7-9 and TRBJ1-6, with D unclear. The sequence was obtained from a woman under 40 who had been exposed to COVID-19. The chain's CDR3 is CASGTWPFNSPLHF. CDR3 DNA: TGTGCCAGCGGTACGTGGCCGTTTAATTCACCCCTCCACTTT.